This TCR beta chain was captured by sequencing in a study of somatic mutations in cytotoxic T cells in rheumatoid arthritis (dated by TCRdb to between 2016 and 2019). Concerning the study at large: Patient peripheral blood (just over 29 ml EDTA) was drawn right after diagnosis and before any treatment started. A FACSAria II or Sony SH800 was used to flow-sort some V beta antibody-stained T-cell populations at nearly 100% purity, and TCRB sequencing was also done on sorted V beta1+ cells. Whether expanded CD8+ T-cell clones in untreated, newly diagnosed rheumatoid arthritis carry somatic mutations was the study question, and clonality was characterized with TCRB deep sequencing. TCRB deep sequencing covered roughly 60 patients with rheumatoid arthritis along with around 20 healthy controls. Patients and controls did not essentially differ in median age, which was nearly identical between the groups.

What the research found in general, with its limitations: The expanded CD8+ clones had unknown antigen targets, and not appearing in virus-specific databases did not rule out that they were virus-specific. The slight underrepresentation of TRBV07 in patients was not corrected for multiple comparisons. Rheumatoid arthritis patients and age-matched healthy controls did not significantly differ in CD8+ T-cell clonality. In about an eighth of the roughly 65 patients, more than 20% of CD8+ cells belonged to the largest CD8+ clone, while several identical CD8+ TCRB sequences were shared between blood and synovial fluid. An increase of CD8+ clonality with age was seen in patients (Spearman r ~ 0.51) but not in healthy controls.

Points on this clone: Its antigen is currently not known. Base qualities are not recorded, but no much larger clone differs from it by a single base.

The CDR3 spans 14 residues, from the cysteine through the phenylalanine. Of the read, only the CDR3 DNA is kept; its 42 bases are in frame from base 1. From V the trimming removes 5 bases and from J it removes 3 bases, while the gene matches leave 4 bases of the junction unaccounted for. CDR1 and CDR2, per the germline V gene, are SGHTA and FQGNSA. The immunoSEQ assay was applied to genomic DNA for TCRB CDR3 sequencing. Concerning the study's data processing: When patient CD8+ clones exceeding 1% were checked against published virus-specific TCRB sequences, only a few matched. Analyses were restricted to productive TCRB rearrangements. Defining a clone by its unique TCRB CDR3 sequence, the study calculated clonality as a productive clonality index derived from Shannon entropy. Repertoire overlap between two samples was calculated from the template counts of each clone relative to total templates per sample. V-gene usage measured by flow cytometry correlated with TCRB sequencing V-gene usage, with a Spearman r of less than 0.65. TCRdb took over this immuneACCESS table, retaining in-frame rearrangements with V and J assigned. Such tables are incomplete; in checked studies, under half of the missing clones stem from an unresolved V gene, and the remainder is unexplained. V and J calls and clone size are as listed in that table; D and trimming were resolved from the DNA. The sample contains roughly 14,000 clones, under 85% of them found a single time. The ten most abundant clones make up approximately 16% of the sample.

Positive magnetic bead selection on an AutoMACS was used to isolate CD4+ and CD8+ cells, with flow cytometry used to check purity. After a first flow cytometry screen using a TCR V beta antibody panel, clonal expansions were characterized through TCRB deep sequencing of sorted CD8+ fractions. Isolation of peripheral blood mononuclear cells was done through Ficoll-Paque PLUS density gradient separation. Nucleospin Tissue or Tissue XS kits were used to extract DNA from CD4-enriched, CD8-enriched or PBMC samples, and a Qubit 2.0 fluorometer was used for quantification. Sequencing used CD8+ T cells sorted from blood. The rearrangement combines TRBV7-2 with TRBJ2-5; TRBD2 lines up with 9 middle nucleotides. The sequence was obtained from an adult with rheumatoid arthritis. The CDR3: CASSKRLAEETQYF. In nucleotides, the sequence is TGTGCCAGCAGCAAAAGACTAGCGGAAGAGACCCAGTACTTC.